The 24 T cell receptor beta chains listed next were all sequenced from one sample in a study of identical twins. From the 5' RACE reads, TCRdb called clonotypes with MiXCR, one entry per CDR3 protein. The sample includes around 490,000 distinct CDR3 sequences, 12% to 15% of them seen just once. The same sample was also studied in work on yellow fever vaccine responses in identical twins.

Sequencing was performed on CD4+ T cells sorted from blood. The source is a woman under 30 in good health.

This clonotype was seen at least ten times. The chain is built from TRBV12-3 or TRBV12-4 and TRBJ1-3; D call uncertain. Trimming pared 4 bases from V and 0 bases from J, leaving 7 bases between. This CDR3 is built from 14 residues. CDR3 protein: CASSYGPSGNTIYF. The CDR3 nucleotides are TGTGCCAGCAGTTACGGACCCTCTGGAAACACCATATATTTT.

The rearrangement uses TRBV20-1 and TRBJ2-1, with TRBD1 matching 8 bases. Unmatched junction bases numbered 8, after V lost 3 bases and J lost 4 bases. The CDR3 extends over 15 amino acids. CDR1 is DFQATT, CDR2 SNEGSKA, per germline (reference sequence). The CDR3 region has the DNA TGCAGTGCTAGCACCGGGACAGGAGTATACAATGAGCAGTTCTTC. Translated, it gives CSASTGTGVYNEQFF.

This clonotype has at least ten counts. This CDR3 reads CASSPGLGLVQETQYF. For the CDR3, the DNA is TGCGCCAGCAGCCCAGGTTTGGGGTTGGTCCAAGAGACCCAGTACTTC. The chain couples TRBV5-1 to TRBJ2-5; D uncertain. V was pared by 4 bases and J by 1 base, with 17 bases between. The length of the CDR3 is 16 residues. CDR1 SGHRS and CDR2 YFSETQ come from the germline V gene.

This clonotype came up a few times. CDR3 sequence: CATSVGTDTQYF. The CDR3 DNA reads TGTGCCACCAGCGTCGGCACAGATACGCAGTATTTT. V usage is TRBV15 and J usage is TRBJ2-3; D gene unclear. Germline V CDR1 and CDR2: LNHNV, YYDKDF (reference sequence). The V end was cut by 5 bases, the J end by 1 base, with 4 bases between. The CDR3 extends over 12 amino acids.

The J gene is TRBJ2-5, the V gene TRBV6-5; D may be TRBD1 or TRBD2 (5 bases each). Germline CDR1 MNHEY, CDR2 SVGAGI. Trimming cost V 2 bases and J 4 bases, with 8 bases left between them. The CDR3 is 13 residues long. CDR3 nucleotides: TGTGCCAGCAGTTACGGGACCAGAGAGACCCAGTACTTC. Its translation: CASSYGTRETQYF.

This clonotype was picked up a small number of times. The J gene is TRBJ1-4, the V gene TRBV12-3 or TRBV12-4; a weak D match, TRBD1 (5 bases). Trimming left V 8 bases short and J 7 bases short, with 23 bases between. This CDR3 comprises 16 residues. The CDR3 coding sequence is TGTGCCAGCGGGACCCTGGGGCTTTATGGTGCTGAAAAACTGTTTTTT. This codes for CASGTLGLYGAEKLFF.

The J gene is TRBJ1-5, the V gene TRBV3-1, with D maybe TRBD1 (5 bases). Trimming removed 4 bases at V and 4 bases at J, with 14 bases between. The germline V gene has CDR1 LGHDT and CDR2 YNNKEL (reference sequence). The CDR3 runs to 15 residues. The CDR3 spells CASSRQGTENQPQHF. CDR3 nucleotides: TGTGCCAGCAGCCGTCAAGGGACCGAGAATCAGCCCCAGCATTTT.

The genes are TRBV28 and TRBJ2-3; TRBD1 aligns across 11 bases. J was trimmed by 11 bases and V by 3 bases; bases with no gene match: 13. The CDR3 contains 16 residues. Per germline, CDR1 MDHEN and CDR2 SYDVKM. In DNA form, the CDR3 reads TGTGCCAGCAGTTTCCGCGGACAGGGGGCCATGGTGGAGCAGTATTTT. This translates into CASSFRGQGAMVEQYF.

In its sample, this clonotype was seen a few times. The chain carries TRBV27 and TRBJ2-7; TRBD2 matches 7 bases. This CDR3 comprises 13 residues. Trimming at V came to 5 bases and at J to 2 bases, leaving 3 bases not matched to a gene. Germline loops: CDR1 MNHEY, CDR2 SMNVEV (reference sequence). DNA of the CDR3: TGTGCCAGCAGTCGGGACTACCCCTACGAGCAGTACTTC. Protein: CASSRDYPYEQYF.

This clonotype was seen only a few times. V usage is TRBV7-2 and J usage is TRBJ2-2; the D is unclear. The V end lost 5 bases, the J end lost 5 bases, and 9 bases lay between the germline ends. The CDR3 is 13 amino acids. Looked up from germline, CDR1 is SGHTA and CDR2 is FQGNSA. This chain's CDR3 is CASSISPTGELFF. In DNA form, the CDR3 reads TGTGCCAGCAGCATAAGCCCTACCGGGGAGCTGTTTTTT.

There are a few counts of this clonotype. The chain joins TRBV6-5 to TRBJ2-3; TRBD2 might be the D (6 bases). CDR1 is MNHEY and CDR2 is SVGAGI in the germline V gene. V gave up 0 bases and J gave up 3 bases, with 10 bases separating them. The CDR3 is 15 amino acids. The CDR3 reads CASSYSFSGTDTQYF. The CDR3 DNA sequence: TGTGCCAGCAGTTACTCGTTTAGCGGTACAGATACGCAGTATTTT.

The CDR3: CASSAGTVVLAQKAFF. The DNA of the CDR3 is TGTGCCAGCAGCGCCGGGACCGTCGTTCTCGCTCAAAAAGCTTTCTTT. The gene calls are TRBV4-2 and TRBJ1-1; perhaps TRBD1 as D (5 bases). V lost 5 bases and J lost 9, with 25 bases in between. The CDR3 is 16 amino acids. In germline, CDR1 is LGHNA, CDR2 YNFKEQ.

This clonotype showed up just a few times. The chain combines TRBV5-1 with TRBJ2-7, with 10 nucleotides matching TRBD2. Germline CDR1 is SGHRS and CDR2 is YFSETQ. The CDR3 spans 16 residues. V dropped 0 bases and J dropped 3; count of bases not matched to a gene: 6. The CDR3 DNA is TGCGCCAGCAGCTTGGGAGCGGGAGGGGCATTCTACGAGCAGTACTTC. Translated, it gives CASSLGAGGAFYEQYF.

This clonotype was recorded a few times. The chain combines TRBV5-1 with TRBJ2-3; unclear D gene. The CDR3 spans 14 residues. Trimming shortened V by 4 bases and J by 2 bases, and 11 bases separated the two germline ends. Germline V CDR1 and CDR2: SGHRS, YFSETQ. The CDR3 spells CASSQIRHTDTQYF. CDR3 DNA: TGCGCCAGCAGCCAGATACGGCACACAGATACGCAGTATTTT.

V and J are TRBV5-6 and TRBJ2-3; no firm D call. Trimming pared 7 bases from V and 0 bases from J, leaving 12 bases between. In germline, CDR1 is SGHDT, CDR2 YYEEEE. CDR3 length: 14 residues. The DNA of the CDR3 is TGTGCCAGCGCGGAATACTTTAGCACAGATACGCAGTATTTT. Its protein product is CASAEYFSTDTQYF. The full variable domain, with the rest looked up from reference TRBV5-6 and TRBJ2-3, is DAGVTQSPTHLIKTRGQQVTLRCSPKSGHDTVSWYQQALGQGPQFIFQYYEEEERQRGNFPDRFSGHQFPNYSSELNVNALLLGDSALYLCASAEYFSTDTQYFGPGTRLTVL.

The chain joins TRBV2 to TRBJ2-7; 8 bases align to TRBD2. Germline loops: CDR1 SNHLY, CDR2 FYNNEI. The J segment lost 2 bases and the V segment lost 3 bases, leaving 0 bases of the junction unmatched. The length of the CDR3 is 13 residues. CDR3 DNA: TGTGCCAGCAGTGACGGGGGGGCCTACGAGCAGTACTTC. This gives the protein CASSDGGAYEQYF.

CDR3 sequence reads: CASSSGPLHGCSYNEQFF. The CDR3 bases are TGTGCCAGCAGCAGCGGACCCTTACACGGATGCTCCTACAATGAGCAGTTCTTC. The chain uses TRBV21-1 and TRBJ2-1. TRBV21-1 is shown as a pseudogene. The CDR3 runs to 18 residues.

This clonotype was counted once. CDR3 coding DNA: TGTGCCAGCGGAATTCTTGGGGGGACGGGGACCCAGTACTTC. Translation: CASGILGGTGTQYF. V gene TRBV27 combines with J gene TRBJ2-5; D may be TRBD2 (6 bases). The CDR3 runs to 14 residues. The germline V gene encodes CDR1 MNHEY and CDR2 SMNVEV (reference sequence). V lost 8 bases and J lost 7, with 20 bases in between.

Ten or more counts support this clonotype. In DNA form, the CDR3 reads TGTGCCAGCAGTTTGGGGCCCCGAGAGACCCAGTACTTC. Amino acid sequence: CASSLGPRETQYF. V usage is TRBV12-3 or TRBV12-4 and J usage is TRBJ2-5, with D possibly TRBD1 on 5 matching bases. The CDR3 length is 13 residues. V lost 3 bases, J lost 4 bases, and 9 bases lay in between.

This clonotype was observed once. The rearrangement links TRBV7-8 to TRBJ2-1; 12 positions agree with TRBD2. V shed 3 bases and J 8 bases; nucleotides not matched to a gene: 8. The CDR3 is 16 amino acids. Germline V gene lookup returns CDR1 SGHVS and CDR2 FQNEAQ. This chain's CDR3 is CASSFRLAGVFHEQFF. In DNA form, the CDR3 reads TGTGCCAGCAGCTTCAGACTAGCGGGAGTGTTCCATGAGCAGTTCTTC.

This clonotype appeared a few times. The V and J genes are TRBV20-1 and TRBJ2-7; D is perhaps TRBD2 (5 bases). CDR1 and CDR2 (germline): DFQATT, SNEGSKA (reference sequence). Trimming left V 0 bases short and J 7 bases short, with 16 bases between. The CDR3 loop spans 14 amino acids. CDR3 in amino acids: CSARDQDSPREQYV. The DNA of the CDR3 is TGCAGTGCTAGAGATCAGGACTCCCCGCGGGAGCAGTACGTC.

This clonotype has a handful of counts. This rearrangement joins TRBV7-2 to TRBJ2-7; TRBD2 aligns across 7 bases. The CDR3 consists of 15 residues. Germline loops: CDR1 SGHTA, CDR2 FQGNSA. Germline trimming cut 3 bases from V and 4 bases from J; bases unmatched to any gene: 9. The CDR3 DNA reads TGTGCCAGCAGCTTTGGGCGGGAGAAGGAGTACGAGCAGTACTTC. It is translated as CASSFGREKEYEQYF.

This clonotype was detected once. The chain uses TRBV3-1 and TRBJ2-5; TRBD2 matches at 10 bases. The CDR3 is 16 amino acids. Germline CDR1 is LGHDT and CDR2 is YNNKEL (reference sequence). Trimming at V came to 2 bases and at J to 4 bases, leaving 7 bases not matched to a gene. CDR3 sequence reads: CASSQSIAGGGETQYF. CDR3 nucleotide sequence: TGTGCCAGCAGCCAATCAATAGCGGGAGGCGGAGAGACCCAGTACTTC.

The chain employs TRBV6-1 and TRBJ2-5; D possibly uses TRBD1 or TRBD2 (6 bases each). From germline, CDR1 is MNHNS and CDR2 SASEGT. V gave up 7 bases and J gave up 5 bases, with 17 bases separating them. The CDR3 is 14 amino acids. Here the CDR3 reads CASKVDGGRETQYF. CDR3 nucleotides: TGTGCCAGCAAGGTCGACGGGGGCCGGGAGACCCAGTACTTC.